This T cell receptor (beta chain) was sequenced during a study of TIL therapy for anti-PD-1-resistant metastatic lung cancer. V gave up 4 bases and J gave up 6 bases; unmatched junction bases: 11. The CDR3 has 16 amino acids. CDR1 and CDR2 (germline): SGHRS, YFSETQ. Time point: pre-treatment sample, taken before nivolumab and TIL therapy. This was the immunoSEQ v3 assay. Produced via immunoSEQ multiplex PCR; TCRdb's table is partial and in-frame only. The sample lists under 55,000 clones; roughly 78% were seen once. Here the sequenced sample was blood, taken at baseline. This sequence joins TRBV5-1 and TRBJ2-2, with 8 bases matching TRBD2. The sequence came from a woman between 25 and 80 years old with non-small cell lung cancer. As DNA, the CDR3 is TGCGCCAGCAGCGTCCCAACGGGAGGGAGATCCGGGGAGCTGTTTTTT. It encodes CASSVPTGGRSGELFF.